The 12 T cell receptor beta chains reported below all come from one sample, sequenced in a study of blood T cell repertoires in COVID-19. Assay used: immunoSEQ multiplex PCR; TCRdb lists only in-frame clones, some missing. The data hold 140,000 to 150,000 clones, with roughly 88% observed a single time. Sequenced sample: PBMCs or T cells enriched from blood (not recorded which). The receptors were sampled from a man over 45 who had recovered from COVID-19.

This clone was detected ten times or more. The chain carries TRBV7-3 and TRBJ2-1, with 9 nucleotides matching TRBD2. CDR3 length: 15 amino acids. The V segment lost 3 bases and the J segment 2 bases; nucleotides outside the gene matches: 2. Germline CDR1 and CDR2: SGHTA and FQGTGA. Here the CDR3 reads CASSLASGTYNEQFF. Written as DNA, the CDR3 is TGTGCCAGCAGCTTGGCTAGCGGGACCTACAATGAGCAGTTCTTC. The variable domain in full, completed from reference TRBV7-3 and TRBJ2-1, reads GAGVSQTPSNKVTEKGKYVELRCDPISGHTALYWYRQSLGQGPEFLIYFQGTGAADDSGLPNDRFFAVRPEGSVSTLKIQRTERGDSAVYLCASSLASGTYNEQFFGPGTRLTVL.

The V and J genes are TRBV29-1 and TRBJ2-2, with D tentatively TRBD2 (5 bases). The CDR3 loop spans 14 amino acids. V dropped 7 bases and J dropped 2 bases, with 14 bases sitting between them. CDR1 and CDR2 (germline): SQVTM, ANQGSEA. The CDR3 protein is CSAGLLTNTGELFF. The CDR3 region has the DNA TGCAGCGCTGGACTGCTGACTAACACCGGGGAGCTGTTTTTT.

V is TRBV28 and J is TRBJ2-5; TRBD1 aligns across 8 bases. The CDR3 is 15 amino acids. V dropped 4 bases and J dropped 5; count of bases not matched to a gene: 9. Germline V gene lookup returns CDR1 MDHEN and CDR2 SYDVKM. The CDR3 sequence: CASSSPTGAGETQYF. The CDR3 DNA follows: TGTGCCAGCAGTTCACCGACAGGGGCGGGTGAGACCCAGTACTTC.

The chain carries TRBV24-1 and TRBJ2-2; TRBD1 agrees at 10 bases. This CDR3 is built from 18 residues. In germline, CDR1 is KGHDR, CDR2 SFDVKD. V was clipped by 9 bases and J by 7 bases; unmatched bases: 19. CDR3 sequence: CATSSLPPGQGLGGELFF. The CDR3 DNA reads TGTGCCACCTCTTCGTTACCCCCGGGACAGGGGTTGGGCGGGGAGCTGTTTTTT.

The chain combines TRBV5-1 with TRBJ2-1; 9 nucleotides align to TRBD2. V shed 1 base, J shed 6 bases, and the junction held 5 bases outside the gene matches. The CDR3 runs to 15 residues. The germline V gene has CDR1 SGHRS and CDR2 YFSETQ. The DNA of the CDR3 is TGCGCCAGCAGCTTGCTAGCGGGAAAAACCAATGAGCAGTTCTTC. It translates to CASSLLAGKTNEQFF.

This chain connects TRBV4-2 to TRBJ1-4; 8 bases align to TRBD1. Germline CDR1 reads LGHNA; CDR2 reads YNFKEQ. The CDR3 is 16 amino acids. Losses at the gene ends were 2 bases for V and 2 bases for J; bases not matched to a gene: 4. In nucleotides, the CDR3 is TGTGCCAGCAGCCAAAACCAGGGGGCGACTAATGAAAAACTGTTTTTT. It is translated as CASSQNQGATNEKLFF.

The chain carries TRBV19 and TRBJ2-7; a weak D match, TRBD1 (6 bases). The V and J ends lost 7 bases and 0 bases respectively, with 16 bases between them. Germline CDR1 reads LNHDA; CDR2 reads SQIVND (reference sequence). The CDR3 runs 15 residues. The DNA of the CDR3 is TGTGCCAGTAACGACCGGGACACCAACTCCTACGAGCAGTACTTC. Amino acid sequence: CASNDRDTNSYEQYF.

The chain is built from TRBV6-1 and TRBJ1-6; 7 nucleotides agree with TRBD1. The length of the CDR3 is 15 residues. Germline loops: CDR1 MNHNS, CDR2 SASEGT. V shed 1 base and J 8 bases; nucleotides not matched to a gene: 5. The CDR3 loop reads CASSEVRTGDSPLHF. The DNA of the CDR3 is TGTGCCAGCAGTGAAGTTCGTACAGGGGATTCACCCCTCCACTTT.

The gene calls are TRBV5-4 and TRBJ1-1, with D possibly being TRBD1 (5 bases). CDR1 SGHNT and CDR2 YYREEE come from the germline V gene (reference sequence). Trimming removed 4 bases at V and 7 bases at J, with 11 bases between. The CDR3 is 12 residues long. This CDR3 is CASSGRGIEAFF. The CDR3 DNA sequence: TGTGCCAGCAGCGGGCGGGGGATTGAAGCTTTCTTT.

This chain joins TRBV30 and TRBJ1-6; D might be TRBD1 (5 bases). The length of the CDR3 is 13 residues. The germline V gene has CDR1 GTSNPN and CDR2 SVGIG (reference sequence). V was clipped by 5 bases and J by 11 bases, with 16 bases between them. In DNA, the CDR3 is TGTGCCTGGGAGGCAGGGAAAGGGCCACCCCTCCACTTT. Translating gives CAWEAGKGPPLHF.

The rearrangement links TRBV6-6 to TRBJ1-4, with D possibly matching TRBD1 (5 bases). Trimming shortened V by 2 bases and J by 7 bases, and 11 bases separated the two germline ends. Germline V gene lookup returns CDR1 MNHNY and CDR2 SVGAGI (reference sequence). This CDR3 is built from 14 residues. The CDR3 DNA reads TGTGCCAGCAGTTACGGGGGGGTGGGTGAAAAACTGTTTTTT. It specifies CASSYGGVGEKLFF.

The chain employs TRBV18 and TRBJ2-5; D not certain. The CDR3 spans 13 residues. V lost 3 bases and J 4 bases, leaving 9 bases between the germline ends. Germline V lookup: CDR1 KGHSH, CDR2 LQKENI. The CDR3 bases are TGTGCCAGCTCACCTTCTTTAGCAGAGACCCAGTACTTC. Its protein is CASSPSLAETQYF.